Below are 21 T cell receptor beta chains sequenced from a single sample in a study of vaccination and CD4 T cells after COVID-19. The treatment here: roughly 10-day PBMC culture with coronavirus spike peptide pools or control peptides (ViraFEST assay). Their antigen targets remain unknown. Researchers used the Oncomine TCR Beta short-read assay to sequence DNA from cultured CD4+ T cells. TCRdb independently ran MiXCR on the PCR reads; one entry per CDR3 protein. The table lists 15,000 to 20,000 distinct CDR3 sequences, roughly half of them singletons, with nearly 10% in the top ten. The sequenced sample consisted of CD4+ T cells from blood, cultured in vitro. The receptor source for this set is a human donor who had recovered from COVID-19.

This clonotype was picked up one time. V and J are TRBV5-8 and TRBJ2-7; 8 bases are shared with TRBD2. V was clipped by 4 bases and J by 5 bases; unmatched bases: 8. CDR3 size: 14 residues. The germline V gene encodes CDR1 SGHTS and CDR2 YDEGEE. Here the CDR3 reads CASSPSGSWDEQYF. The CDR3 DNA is TGTGCCAGCAGCCCAAGCGGGAGTTGGGACGAGCAGTACTTC. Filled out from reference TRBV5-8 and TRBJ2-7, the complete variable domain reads EAGVTQSPTHLIKTRGQQATLRCSPISGHTSVYWYQQALGLGLQFLLWYDEGEERNRGNFPPRFSGRQFPNYSSELNVNALELEDSALYLCASSPSGSWDEQYFGPGTRLTVT.

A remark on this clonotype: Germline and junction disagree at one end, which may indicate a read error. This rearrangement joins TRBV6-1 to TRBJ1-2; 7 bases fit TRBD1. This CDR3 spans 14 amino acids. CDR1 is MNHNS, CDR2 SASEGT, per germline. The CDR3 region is CASSEGGRDGGYTF. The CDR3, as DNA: TGTGCCAGCAGCGAAGGGGGCAGGGATGGTGGCTACACCTTC.

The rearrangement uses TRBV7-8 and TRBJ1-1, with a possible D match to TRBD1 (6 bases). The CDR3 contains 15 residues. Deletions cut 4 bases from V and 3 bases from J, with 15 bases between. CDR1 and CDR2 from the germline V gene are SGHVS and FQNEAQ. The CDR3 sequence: CASSSYNKGDTEAFF. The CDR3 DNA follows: TGTGCCAGCAGCTCGTACAACAAGGGGGACACTGAAGCTTTCTTT.

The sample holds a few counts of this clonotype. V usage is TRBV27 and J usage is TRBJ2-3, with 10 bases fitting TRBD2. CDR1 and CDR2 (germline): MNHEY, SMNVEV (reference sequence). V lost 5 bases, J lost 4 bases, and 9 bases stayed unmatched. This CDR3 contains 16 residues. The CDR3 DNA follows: TGTGCCAGCAGTCCTTTAGCGGGGGGCTACTCAGATACGCAGTATTTT. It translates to CASSPLAGGYSDTQYF.

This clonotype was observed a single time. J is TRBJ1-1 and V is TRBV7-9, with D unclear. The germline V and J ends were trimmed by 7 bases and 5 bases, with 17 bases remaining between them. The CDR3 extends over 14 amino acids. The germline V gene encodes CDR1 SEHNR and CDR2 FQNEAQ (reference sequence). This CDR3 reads CASNLRHLGTEAFF. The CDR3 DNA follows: TGTGCCAGCAACCTCCGACATTTGGGGACTGAAGCTTTCTTT.

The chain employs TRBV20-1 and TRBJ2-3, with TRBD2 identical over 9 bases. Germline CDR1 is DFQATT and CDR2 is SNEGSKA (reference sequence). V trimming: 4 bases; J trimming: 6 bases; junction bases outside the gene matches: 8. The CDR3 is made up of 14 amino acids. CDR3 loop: CSATGGGASDTQYF. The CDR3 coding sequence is TGCAGTGCTACGGGCGGGGGGGCATCCGATACGCAGTATTTT.

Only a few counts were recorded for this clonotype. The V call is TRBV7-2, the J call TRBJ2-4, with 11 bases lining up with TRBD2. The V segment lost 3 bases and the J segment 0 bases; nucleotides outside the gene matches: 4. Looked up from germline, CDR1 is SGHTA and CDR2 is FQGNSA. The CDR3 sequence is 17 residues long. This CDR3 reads CASSFTSGGLAKNIQYF. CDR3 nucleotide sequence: TGTGCCAGCAGCTTCACTAGCGGGGGTCTAGCCAAAAACATTCAGTACTTC.

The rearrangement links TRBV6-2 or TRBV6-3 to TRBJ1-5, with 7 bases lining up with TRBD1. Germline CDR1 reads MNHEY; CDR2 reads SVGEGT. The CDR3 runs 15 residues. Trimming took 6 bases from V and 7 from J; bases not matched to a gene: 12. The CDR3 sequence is CASSARTGIRQPQHF. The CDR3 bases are TGTGCCAGCAGCGCCCGGACAGGTATCAGGCAGCCCCAGCATTTT.

The CDR3 sequence is CASSDDRVQETQYF. The CDR3 DNA is TGTGCCAGCAGTGATGACAGGGTCCAAGAGACCCAGTACTTC. The chain recombines TRBV28 with TRBJ2-5; 7 bases are shared with TRBD1. The V segment lost 5 bases and the J segment 1 base; nucleotides outside the gene matches: 4. This CDR3 region has 14 residues. CDR1 is MDHEN, CDR2 SYDVKM, per germline.

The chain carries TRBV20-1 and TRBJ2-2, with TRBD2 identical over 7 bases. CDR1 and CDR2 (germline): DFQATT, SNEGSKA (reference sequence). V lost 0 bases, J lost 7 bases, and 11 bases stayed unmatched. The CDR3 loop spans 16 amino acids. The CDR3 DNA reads TGCAGTGCTAGAGATCTAGCGGTAGGAGATCACGGGGAGCTGTTTTTT. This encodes CSARDLAVGDHGELFF.

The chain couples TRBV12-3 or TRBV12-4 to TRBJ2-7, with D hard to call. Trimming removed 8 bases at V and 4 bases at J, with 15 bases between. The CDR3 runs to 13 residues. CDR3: CASLRDGNYEQYF. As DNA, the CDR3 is TGTGCCAGCCTACGTGACGGTAATTACGAGCAGTACTTC.

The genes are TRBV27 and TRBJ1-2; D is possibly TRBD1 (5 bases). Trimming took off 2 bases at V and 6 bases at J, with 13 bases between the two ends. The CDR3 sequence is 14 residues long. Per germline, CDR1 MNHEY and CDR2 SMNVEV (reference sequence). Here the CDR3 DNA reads TGTGCCAGCAGTTTAAGTATTCAGGGCCATGGCTACACCTTC. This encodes CASSLSIQGHGYTF.

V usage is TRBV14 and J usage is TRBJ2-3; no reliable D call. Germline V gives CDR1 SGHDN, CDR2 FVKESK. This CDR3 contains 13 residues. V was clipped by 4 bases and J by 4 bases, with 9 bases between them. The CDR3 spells CASSPSRADTQYF. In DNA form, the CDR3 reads TGTGCCAGCAGCCCGTCCCGCGCAGATACGCAGTATTTT.

The CDR3 sequence is CASSLRGDKDQPQHF. In nucleotides, the CDR3 is TGTGCCAGCAGCTTACGGGGGGACAAAGATCAGCCCCAGCATTTT. The V and J genes are TRBV7-8 and TRBJ1-5; TRBD1 might be the D (6 bases). The CDR3 runs to 15 residues. Germline V lookup: CDR1 SGHVS, CDR2 FQNEAQ. V dropped 2 bases and J dropped 5 bases, with 13 bases sitting between them.

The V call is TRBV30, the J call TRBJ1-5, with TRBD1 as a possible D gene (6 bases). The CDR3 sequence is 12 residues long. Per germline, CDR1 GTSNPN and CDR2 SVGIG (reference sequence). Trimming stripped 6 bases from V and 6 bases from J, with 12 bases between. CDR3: CACTSQGQPQHF. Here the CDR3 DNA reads TGTGCCTGCACATCACAGGGTCAGCCCCAGCATTTT.

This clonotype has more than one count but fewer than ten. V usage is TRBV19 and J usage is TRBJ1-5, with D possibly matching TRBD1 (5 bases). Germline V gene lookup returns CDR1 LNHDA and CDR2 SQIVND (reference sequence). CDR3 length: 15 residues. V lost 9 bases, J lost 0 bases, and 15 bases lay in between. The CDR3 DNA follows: TGTGCCAGCAGGAGGGAGGGGAATAGCAATCAGCCCCAGCATTTT. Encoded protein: CASRREGNSNQPQHF.

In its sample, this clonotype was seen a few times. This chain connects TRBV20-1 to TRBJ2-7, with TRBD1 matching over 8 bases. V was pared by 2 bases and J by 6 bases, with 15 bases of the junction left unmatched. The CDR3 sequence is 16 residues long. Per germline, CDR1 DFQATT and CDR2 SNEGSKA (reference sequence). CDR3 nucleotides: TGCAGTGCTAGAAGGACAGGGTCTCTAGTAAGACGCGAGCAGTACTTC. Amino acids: CSARRTGSLVRREQYF.

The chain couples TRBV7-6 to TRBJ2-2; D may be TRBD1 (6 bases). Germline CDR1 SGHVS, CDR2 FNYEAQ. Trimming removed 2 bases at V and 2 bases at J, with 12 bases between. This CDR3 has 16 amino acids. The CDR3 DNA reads TGTGCCAGCAGCTTAAGGCAGGGGTCAAACACCGGGGAGCTGTTTTTT. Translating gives CASSLRQGSNTGELFF. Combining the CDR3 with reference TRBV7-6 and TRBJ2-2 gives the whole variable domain GAGVSQSPRYKVTKRGQDVALRCDPISGHVSLYWYRQALGQGPEFLTYFNYEAQQDKSGLPNDRFSAERPEGSISTLTIQRTEQRDSAMYRCASSLRQGSNTGELFFGEGSRLTVL.

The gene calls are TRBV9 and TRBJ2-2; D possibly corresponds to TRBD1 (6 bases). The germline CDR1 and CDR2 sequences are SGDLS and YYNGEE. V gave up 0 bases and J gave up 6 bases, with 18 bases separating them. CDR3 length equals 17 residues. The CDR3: CASSVDRAKLPAGELFF. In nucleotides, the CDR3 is TGTGCCAGCAGCGTAGACAGGGCCAAGTTGCCTGCCGGGGAGCTGTTTTTT.

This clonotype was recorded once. The CDR3 loop reads CASSIDLDVRQETQYF. CDR3 nucleotides: TGTGCCAGTAGTATAGATCTGGATGTTCGCCAAGAGACCCAGTACTTC. V is TRBV19 and J is TRBJ2-5; D not certain. The CDR3 consists of 16 residues. Germline CDR1 reads LNHDA; CDR2 reads SQIVND (reference sequence). Trimming shortened V by 0 bases and J by 1 base, and 12 bases separated the two germline ends.

CDR3 sequence reads: CASSKTRDNEQFF. For the CDR3, the DNA is TGTGCCAGCAGCAAGACCAGGGACAATGAGCAGTTCTTC. V and J are TRBV21-1 and TRBJ2-1; the table's D call TRBD1 went unverified against the DNA. TRBV21-1 has pseudogene status. The CDR3 is 13 residues long.